The T cell receptor beta chain under discussion was sequenced for a study of T-cell reconstitution after alpha-beta-depleted transplantation in children. Study-wide results and caveats: The main origin of T-cell counts and diversity one year after transplant was newly produced T cells. There were reportedly several hundred expanded graft clones from which alpha-beta T cells came about two months after transplant. Recipient T cells and thymic progenitors that survived were the source of the high TCRbeta diversity seen at day 60 in some patients.

Remarks on this clonotype: Its antigen is undetermined.

The CDR3 has 15 amino acids. Unmatched junction bases numbered 8, after V lost 5 bases and J lost 3 bases. CDR1 is MGHDK, CDR2 SYGVNS, per germline. Unique molecular identifiers were used in preparing the TCRbeta library. One entry per CDR3 protein results from TCRdb running MiXCR on the PCR reads. The sample includes about 580,000 distinct CDR3 sequences, 23% of them seen just once. The sequencing used PBMCs, mostly from graft donor cells, collected 360 days after TCRalphabeta/CD19-depleted stem cell transplant. The chain recombines TRBV25-1 with TRBJ2-3, with TRBD1 identical over 7 bases. The source of this sequence is a boy under two years old who had a stem cell transplant for acute myeloid leukemia, so the T cells may come from the graft donor. The chain's CDR3 is CASSPPGTATDTQYF. CDR3 in DNA: TGTGCCAGCAGTCCCCCCGGGACAGCTACAGATACGCAGTATTTT.